Reported below is one T cell receptor beta chain. What it binds is not known. V trimming: 0 bases; J trimming: 4 bases; junction bases outside the gene matches: 5. Per the germline V gene, CDR1 is MNHNY and CDR2 is SVGAGI (reference sequence). CDR3 length: 15 residues. This table comes from immunoSEQ multiplex PCR, and its TCRdb copy is limited to in-frame clones, with some not included. The sample includes some 20,000 clones, 80% to 90% of them seen just once. This sample is drawn from a study of T cell clones after liver transplantation. Across the study: Samples came from ITN030ST, which attempted immunosuppression withdrawal within 2 years of liver transplantation. Pre-transplant mixed lymphocyte reactions yielded third-party-reactive TCRbeta sequences as comparators for graft-donor-reactive sequences. At least one year of complete immunosuppression withdrawal without enzymes over twice normal defined tolerance.

Overall study results and limits: Donor-reactive sequences fell more than third party-reactive ones, suggesting partial deletion.

The source was CD8+ T cells from blood, collected before liver transplant. The receptor was isolated from a human donor who received a liver transplant. The chain has TRBV6-6 and TRBJ2-5; the match to TRBD2 covers 7 bases. Here the CDR3 reads CASSYSTGGRETQYF. The CDR3 nucleotides read TGTGCCAGCAGTTACTCGACGGGGGGAAGAGAGACCCAGTACTTC.